Presented here are 21 T cell receptor beta chains from one specimen sequenced in a study of kidney transplant recipient with SARS-CoV-2 infection. TCRdb redid the calling of the reads with MiXCR, one entry per CDR3 protein. Of about 250,000 distinct CDR3 sequences in the sample, 29% were seen once. The specimen comprised a blood sample, sampled at baseline and between days 110 and 120 from a kidney transplant recipient. Source of these receptors: a male patient between 25 and 39 years old who had COVID-19 and was a kidney transplant recipient. The T cells may come from the graft donor.

This clonotype occurred many times. The V gene is TRBV10-3, the J gene TRBJ2-2; a possible D gene is TRBD1 (6 bases). Germline CDR1 ENHRY, CDR2 SYGVKD. The CDR3 spans 13 residues. The V gene lost 7 bases and the J gene lost 6 bases, with 12 bases spanning the gap. Here the CDR3 reads CAIKEQGPGELFF. The CDR3 DNA sequence: TGTGCCATCAAGGAACAGGGCCCCGGGGAGCTGTTTTTT.

The chain carries TRBV10-1 and TRBJ2-1; no clear D. CDR1 is WNHNN and CDR2 is SYGVQD in the germline V gene (reference sequence). This CDR3 comprises 14 residues. Trimming pared 4 bases from V and 6 bases from J, leaving 13 bases between. The CDR3 DNA reads as TGCGCCAGCAGTGCTCAAGGTAGAGGCAATGAGCAGTTCTTC. This translates into CASSAQGRGNEQFF.

As for this clonotype: Just one base apart from a much larger clone, this may be a read error. This sequence joins TRBV11-2 and TRBJ2-7, with no clear D. The V end lost 1 base, the J end lost 2 bases, and 12 bases lay between the germline ends. Germline CDR1 is SGHAT and CDR2 is FQNNGV. CDR3 size: 15 residues. In nucleotides, the CDR3 is TGTGCCAGCAGCTTAGTACCGGGCCCTCCCTACGAGCAGTACGTC. Its protein product is CASSLVPGPPYEQYV.

Worth noting for this clonotype: This may be a read error: a much more frequent sequence differs by one nucleotide. The V call is TRBV5-1, the J call TRBJ1-2, with D possibly being TRBD1 (5 bases). The CDR3 totals 13 residues. Trimming shortened V by 1 base and J by 6 bases, and 10 bases separated the two germline ends. Germline CDR1 and CDR2: SGHRS and YFSETQ. The CDR3 spells CASSLTGSHGYTF. CDR3 sequence (DNA): TGCGCCAGCAGCTTGACAGGCTCCCATGGCTACACCTTC.

This chain uses TRBV6-2 or TRBV6-3 with TRBJ1-2; D ambiguous. Trimming took off 8 bases at V and 4 bases at J, with 26 bases between the two ends. This CDR3 region has 17 residues. Germline V gene sequence: CDR1 MNHEY, CDR2 SVGEGT. The CDR3: CASGGLTCIGKTYGYTF. CDR3 DNA: TGTGCCAGCGGTGGGCTCACCTGCATCGGAAAGACCTATGGCTACACCTTC.

This clonotype occurred many times. This chain uses TRBV29-1 with TRBJ2-7; 9 bases line up with TRBD2. V shed 4 bases, J shed 1 base, and the junction held 8 bases outside the gene matches. Germline V lookup: CDR1 SQVTM, CDR2 ANQGSEA. The CDR3 length is 15 residues. CDR3 DNA: TGCAGCGTTGGTCCAAGACTAGCGGCGTCCTACGAGCAGTACTTC. Amino acids: CSVGPRLAASYEQYF.

In this sample, this clonotype turned up a few times. The genes are TRBV29-1 and TRBJ2-3; maybe TRBD2 (5 bases). V dropped 6 bases and J dropped 4 bases, with 11 bases sitting between them. CDR3 length: 12 amino acids. Looked up from germline, CDR1 is SQVTM and CDR2 is ANQGSEA. The CDR3 DNA follows: TGCAGCGTAGAACTAGGACCAGATACGCAGTATTTT. Residues: CSVELGPDTQYF.

With respect to this clonotype: This clone may be a read error of a much larger clone one base away. The V and J genes are TRBV20-1 and TRBJ2-7; TRBD2 might be the D (5 bases). The CDR3 runs to 15 residues. Trimming left V 1 base short and J 2 bases short, with 15 bases between. Germline CDR1 DFQATT, CDR2 SNEGSKA (reference sequence). This chain's CDR3 is CSARVPSRSPYEQYF. The CDR3 DNA follows: TGCAGTGCTAGAGTCCCTAGCAGGAGTCCCTACGAGCAGTACTTC.

As for this clonotype: A much more abundant neighbour one base away suggests this may be a read error. The chain links TRBV7-3 to TRBJ1-3; 7 positions match TRBD1. Per the germline V gene, CDR1 is SGHTA and CDR2 is FQGTGA. The length of the CDR3 is 13 residues. The CDR3 loop reads CANSLYRGHTIYF. CDR3 DNA: TGTGCCAACAGCTTATACAGGGGCCACACCATATATTTT.

This clonotype was recorded many times. The chain has TRBV29-1 and TRBJ1-1, with 9 bases identical to TRBD1. The germline V gene has CDR1 SQVTM and CDR2 ANQGSEA. The CDR3 runs 13 residues. The V segment lost 5 bases and the J segment 0 bases; nucleotides outside the gene matches: 1. This CDR3 is CSVRQGVNTEAFF. CDR3 coding DNA: TGCAGCGTTAGACAGGGGGTGAACACTGAAGCTTTCTTT.

At least ten counts were recorded for this clonotype. The V call is TRBV5-5, the J call TRBJ1-2; D unclear. Trimming took 7 bases from V and 4 from J, leaving 23 bases between them. The CDR3 has 16 amino acids. CDR1 is SGHKS, CDR2 YYEKEE, per germline (reference sequence). The CDR3 reads CASLYRVSRKTYGYTF. CDR3 bases: TGTGCCAGCTTATACCGTGTCTCGCGAAAGACCTATGGCTACACCTTC.

This clonotype was seen ten or more times. The chain joins TRBV4-3 to TRBJ1-2; no reliable D call. The germline V and J ends were trimmed by 4 bases and 4 bases, with 22 bases remaining between them. Germline CDR1 is LGHNA and CDR2 is YSLEER. This CDR3 region has 17 residues. Here the CDR3 reads CASSLASGRRKTYGYTF. The CDR3 nucleotides read TGCGCCAGCAGCCTTGCATCAGGACGTCGAAAGACCTATGGCTACACCTTC.

This clonotype was recorded at least ten times. V gene TRBV19 combines with J gene TRBJ2-5; D perhaps matches TRBD2 (5 bases). CDR3 length equals 16 residues. In germline, CDR1 is LNHDA, CDR2 SQIVND (reference sequence). V lost 3 bases and J lost 2, with 16 bases in between. The DNA for the CDR3 is TGTGCCAGTAGTATCCGTAGAGCGGCTAAACAAGAGACCCAGTACTTC. Protein: CASSIRRAAKQETQYF. Variable domain in full (rest from reference TRBV19 and TRBJ2-5): DGGITQSPKYLFRKEGQNVTLSCEQNLNHDAMYWYRQDPGQGLRLIYYSQIVNDFQKGDIAEGYSVSREKKESFPLTVTSAQKNPTAFYLCASSIRRAAKQETQYFGPGTRLLVL.

Of note for this clonotype: A much more abundant neighbour one base away suggests this may be a read error. This sequence joins TRBV12-3 or TRBV12-4 and TRBJ1-2; TRBD1 is a possible D gene (6 bases). Trimming stripped 4 bases from V and 5 bases from J, with 11 bases between. The CDR3 sequence is 13 residues long. CDR3 DNA sequence: TGTGCCAGCAGTTCGGACAGAGTATATGGCTACACCTTC. As protein: CASSSDRVYGYTF.

Of note for this clonotype: This may be a read error: a much more frequent sequence differs by one nucleotide. This chain links TRBV5-1 with TRBJ1-2; no clear D. Looked up from germline, CDR1 is SGHRS and CDR2 is YFSETQ. The CDR3 runs 16 residues. CDR3 loop: CASHAGSVRKTYGYAF. As DNA, the CDR3 is TGCGCCAGCCATGCGGGATCGGTTCGAAAGACCTATGGCTACGCCTTC.

This clonotype was found once. This could be a read error, since a much larger clone is one nucleotide away. The chain is built from TRBV3-1 and TRBJ2-1, with 11 bases matching TRBD2. CDR3 length: 16 amino acids. Germline CDR1 and CDR2: LGHDT and YNNKEL (reference sequence). Here the CDR3 DNA reads TGTACCAGCAGCCAAGCTAGCGGGGGGAACTACAATGAGCAGTTCTTC. Encoded protein: CTSSQASGGNYNEQFF.

This clonotype was observed many times. The gene calls are TRBV5-1 and TRBJ1-3; no reliable D call. CDR3 length equals 15 residues. Per the germline V gene, CDR1 is SGHRS and CDR2 is YFSETQ. V was cut by 1 base and J by 0 bases, with 8 bases left in between. DNA of the CDR3: TGCGCCAGCAGCTTGTCCCAAGACTCTGGAAACACCATATATTTT. Translating it yields CASSLSQDSGNTIYF.

The rearrangement links TRBV12-3 or TRBV12-4 to TRBJ1-4, with D possibly being TRBD1 (5 bases). The CDR3 extends over 15 amino acids. V was cut by 3 bases and J by 8 bases, with 16 bases left in between. The CDR3 region is CASSFGGGAWEKLFF. DNA for the CDR3: TGTGCCAGCAGTTTCGGCGGAGGGGCTTGGGAAAAACTGTTTTTT.

Many counts were recorded for this clonotype. This rearrangement joins TRBV28 to TRBJ1-1; possibly TRBD1 for D (5 bases). V lost 0 bases, J lost 0 bases, and 14 bases lay in between. Germline V lookup: CDR1 MDHEN, CDR2 SYDVKM. The CDR3 runs 17 residues. DNA of the CDR3: TGTGCCAGCAGTTTATGGGGGGACTGGAGGATGAACACTGAAGCTTTCTTT. Amino acids: CASSLWGDWRMNTEAFF.

Only a few counts were recorded for this clonotype. This chain joins TRBV20-1 and TRBJ2-1, with 10 bases that match TRBD2. The CDR3 has 17 amino acids. Losses at the gene ends were 6 bases for V and 0 bases for J; bases not matched to a gene: 11. The germline gives CDR1 DFQATT, CDR2 SNEGSKA (reference sequence). The CDR3 nucleotides are TGCAGTGCCACTAGCCTAGCGGGGGTGAGCTCCTACAATGAGCAGTTCTTC. It is translated as CSATSLAGVSSYNEQFF.

In regard to this clonotype: This could be a read error, since a much larger clone is one nucleotide away. The CDR3 nucleotides read TGTGCCAGTAAAGGAGTCCGCCCCCCCTCTGGAAACACCATATATTTT. Residues: CASKGVRPPSGNTIYF. This rearrangement joins TRBV19 to TRBJ1-3; D is ambiguous. The CDR3 spans 16 residues. V lost 7 bases to trimming and J lost 0 bases, with 16 bases between them. Germline V lookup: CDR1 LNHDA, CDR2 SQIVND (reference sequence).